The 18 T cell receptor beta chains presented below share a single source sample, sequenced in a study of neurological immune-mediated disorders. TCRdb re-derived calls from the 5' RACE reads in MiXCR, one entry per CDR3 protein. The sample yields roughly 56,000 distinct CDR3 sequences, about an eighth seen once. Sequencing was performed on PBMCs. These receptors came from a man in his 60s in good health.

This sequence joins TRBV3-1 and TRBJ1-2, with 8 bases identical to TRBD1. CDR1 is LGHDT and CDR2 is YNNKEL in the germline V gene (reference sequence). The CDR3 runs to 15 residues. The V gene end was trimmed by 3 bases and the J gene end by 5 bases; junction bases not matched to a gene: 8. CDR3 in DNA: TGTGCCAGCAGCCAGGGTCCAGGGGGCCTATATGGCTACACCTTC. Residues: CASSQGPGGLYGYTF.

The V and J genes are TRBV20-1 and TRBJ2-7, with 7 bases lining up with TRBD2. The CDR3 spans 12 residues. Germline-derived CDR1 and CDR2 are DFQATT and SNEGSKA (reference sequence). The junction had 3 bases not matched to a gene; V was cut back by 5 bases and J by 2 bases. In DNA form, the CDR3 reads TGCAGTGCTGTGCGGGGGACCTACGAGCAGTACTTC. Translating gives CSAVRGTYEQYF.

Only a few counts were recorded for this clonotype. This clone may be a read error of a much larger clone one base away. The chain is built from TRBV10-3 and TRBJ2-1; either TRBD1 or TRBD2 may fit D (5 bases each). Germline CDR1 ENHRY, CDR2 SYGVKD. This CDR3 is built from 11 residues. The CDR3 loop reads CAIRGRDDQFF. The CDR3 DNA reads TGTGCCATCAGGGGACGGGATGACCAGTTCTTC.

The genes are TRBV20-1 and TRBJ2-6; D remains ambiguous. This CDR3 has 14 residues. V dropped 0 bases and J dropped 0 bases, with 3 bases sitting between them. CDR1 and CDR2 from the germline V gene are DFQATT and SNEGSKA (reference sequence). CDR3 residues: CSAREVSGANVLTF. The DNA of the CDR3 is TGCAGTGCTAGAGAGGTCTCTGGGGCCAACGTCCTGACTTTC.

This clonotype was counted between two and nine times. This could be a read error, since a much larger clone is one nucleotide away. The rearrangement links TRBV6-5 to TRBJ1-6, with a weak D call TRBD1 (6 bases). Germline lookup yields CDR1 MNHEY and CDR2 SVGAGI. The CDR3 extends over 14 amino acids. The CDR3 here is CGSSRDRLVSPLHF. The CDR3 coding sequence is TGTGGCAGCAGTCGAGACAGGCTGGTTTCACCCCTCCACTTT.

This clonotype was recorded only once. The junction differs from germline at one of its ends, possibly a read error. The chain joins TRBV7-8 to TRBJ1-3; tentative D call: TRBD1 (5 bases). The CDR3 is 14 amino acids. The V gene's germline CDR1 is SGHVS and CDR2 FQNEAQ. The CDR3 region has the DNA TGTGTCAGCAGCTTAGCGGGGCGGAGAAACACCATATATTTT. Protein sequence: CVSSLAGRRNTIYF.

This clonotype occurred many times. V is TRBV5-1 and J is TRBJ1-3; 8 nucleotides line up with TRBD1. The CDR3 covers 14 residues. Germline CDR1 reads SGHRS; CDR2 reads YFSETQ. The ends lost 4 bases at V and 7 bases at J; junction bases unmatched: 7. CDR3 residues: CASSPGQVENTIYF. CDR3 bases: TGCGCCAGCAGCCCGGGACAGGTTGAGAACACCATATATTTT.

V gene TRBV7-2 combines with J gene TRBJ2-2; a possible D gene is TRBD2 (7 bases). V lost 4 bases and J lost 4, with 13 bases in between. Germline CDR1 and CDR2: SGHTA and FQGNSA. The CDR3 totals 15 residues. CDR3 sequence: CASSWGGGLTGELFF. Here the CDR3 DNA reads TGTGCCAGCAGCTGGGGAGGGGGACTCACCGGGGAGCTGTTTTTT.

This clonotype was picked up many times. CDR3 protein: CASSSQGTGANVLTF. The CDR3 DNA reads TGTGCCAGCAGCTCGCAGGGAACTGGGGCCAACGTCCTGACTTTC. The chain has TRBV7-2 and TRBJ2-6, with TRBD1 as a possible D gene (5 bases). The CDR3 extends over 15 amino acids. Trimming took 4 bases from V and 2 from J, leaving 9 bases between them. The germline V gene has CDR1 SGHTA and CDR2 FQGNSA.

This clonotype occurred many times. J is TRBJ2-2 and V is TRBV5-1; D gene uncertain. This CDR3 region has 15 residues. Germline CDR1 and CDR2: SGHRS and YFSETQ. Trimming took off 0 bases at V and 4 bases at J, with 10 bases between the two ends. CDR3 sequence reads: CASSLVGSVTGELFF. The CDR3, as DNA: TGCGCCAGCAGCTTGGTCGGCTCCGTCACCGGGGAGCTGTTTTTT.

This clonotype was seen repeatedly, ten times or more. J is TRBJ1-6 and V is TRBV10-3; 11 nucleotides agree with TRBD1. V was clipped by 6 bases and J by 7 bases; unmatched bases: 2. CDR3 length: 14 residues. Germline CDR1 reads ENHRY; CDR2 reads SYGVKD. CDR3 protein: CAIRGQGGNSPLHF. CDR3 DNA sequence: TGTGCCATCAGGGGACAGGGGGGAAATTCACCCCTCCACTTT.

The J gene is TRBJ1-3, the V gene TRBV6-6; 9 bases are shared with TRBD1. The CDR3 spans 14 residues. Germline CDR1 reads MNHNY; CDR2 reads SVGAGI (reference sequence). The J segment lost 4 bases and the V segment lost 5 bases, leaving 3 bases of the junction unmatched. The CDR3 region is CASSPGTGGNTIYF. CDR3 sequence (DNA): TGTGCCAGCAGTCCCGGGACAGGGGGAAACACCATATATTTT.

There are many counts of this clonotype. V usage is TRBV29-1 and J usage is TRBJ1-2; D remains ambiguous. Trimming shortened V by 4 bases and J by 2 bases, and 11 bases separated the two germline ends. The CDR3 contains 13 residues. The germline CDR1 and CDR2 sequences are SQVTM and ANQGSEA. CDR3 sequence reads: CSVGGPRNYGYTF. The CDR3 nucleotides read TGCAGCGTTGGAGGACCGAGAAACTATGGCTACACCTTC.

This clonotype appeared many times. This sequence joins TRBV28 and TRBJ2-2; TRBD2 is a possible D gene (7 bases). Between the trimmed V and J ends, which lost 6 bases and 7 bases, there was a span of 15 bases. The CDR3 contains 14 residues. The V gene's germline CDR1 is MDHEN and CDR2 SYDVKM. The CDR3 DNA reads as TGTGCCAGCAGGGGCGGGGGCGAAGTCGGGGAGCTGTTTTTT. This encodes CASRGGGEVGELFF.

This clonotype was counted at least ten times. The CDR3 DNA follows: TGTGCCAGCAGTCCCCTGGGACAGGGAAGGGAGGCTTTCTTT. Residues: CASSPLGQGREAFF. The J gene is TRBJ1-1, the V gene TRBV12-3 or TRBV12-4; TRBD1 agrees at 9 bases. The CDR3 covers 14 residues. V was clipped by 5 bases and J by 11 bases; unmatched bases: 12.

Many counts were recorded for this clonotype. The V call is TRBV11-2, the J call TRBJ2-5, with a tentative D call TRBD1 (6 bases). V gave up 10 bases and J gave up 2 bases, with 17 bases separating them. Germline values: CDR1 SGHAT, CDR2 FQNNGV. The CDR3 spans 14 residues. DNA of the CDR3: TGTGCCACCTCCTTCGGGACAATTCAAGAGACCCAGTACTTC. Amino acids: CATSFGTIQETQYF.

This clonotype was detected many times. The V call is TRBV20-1, the J call TRBJ2-7; TRBD1 matches 7 bases. The germline gives CDR1 DFQATT, CDR2 SNEGSKA (reference sequence). The CDR3 loop spans 12 amino acids. V trimming: 5 bases; J trimming: 7 bases; junction bases outside the gene matches: 8. CDR3 amino acids: CSARTWDREQYF. CDR3 coding DNA: TGCAGTGCTCGAACCTGGGACAGAGAGCAGTACTTC.

At least ten counts were recorded for this clonotype. CDR3 coding DNA: TGCAGTGCTTCACAGGGGCCCATTTATAATTCACCCCTCCACTTT. Translating it yields CSASQGPIYNSPLHF. V is TRBV20-1 and J is TRBJ1-6; TRBD1 agrees at 7 bases. Germline CDR1 reads DFQATT; CDR2 reads SNEGSKA (reference sequence). V gave up 5 bases and J gave up 4 bases; unmatched junction bases: 8. The CDR3 extends over 15 amino acids.